The 22 T cell receptor beta chains in this list originate from one sample, sequenced in a study of early T cells in non-severe SARS-CoV-2 infection (dated by TCRdb to the early 2020s). Receptor amplification or capture employed 5' RACE. Reads for this sample came from a NextSeq 500. TCRdb reprocessed the public reads (quality trimming at Q25 with fastp, clone calling with MiXCR) and kept in-frame beta chains. CDR3 protein duplicates are merged, each entry listing the most common genes and DNA. The sample table holds approximately 90,000 distinct CDR3 sequences, of which about 10% were seen once. Roughly 4.5% of the sample belongs to the ten largest clones. The material sequenced was whole blood, taken at baseline. The receptor set was obtained from an adult who was a healthcare worker with PCR-confirmed SARS-CoV-2 infection or an uninfected control (not recorded which).

The V call is TRBV6-1, the J call TRBJ2-2; maybe TRBD2 (5 bases). The CDR3 covers 17 residues. The V gene lost 6 bases and the J gene lost 6 bases, with 23 bases spanning the gap. Per germline, CDR1 MNHNS and CDR2 SASEGT. The CDR3 sequence: CASSPLSGVTGPGELFF. For the CDR3, the DNA is TGTGCCAGCAGCCCCCTATCCGGGGTGACGGGTCCCGGGGAGCTGTTTTTT.

This clonotype turned up a few times. The J gene is TRBJ2-7, the V gene TRBV7-2; no clear D gene. CDR1 and CDR2 (germline): SGHTA, FQGNSA. V was pared by 1 base and J by 0 bases, with 7 bases between. This CDR3 comprises 14 residues. CDR3 protein: CASSLVHYSYEQYF. The CDR3 DNA follows: TGTGCCAGCAGCTTAGTTCACTACTCCTACGAGCAGTACTTC. Using reference TRBV7-2 and TRBJ2-7 for the parts outside the CDR3, the full variable domain is GAGVSQSPSNKVTEKGKDVELRCDPISGHTALYWYRQSLGQGLEFLIYFQGNSAPDKSGLPSDRFSAERTGGSVSTLTIQRTQQEDSAVYLCASSLVHYSYEQYFGPGTRLTVT.

This clonotype was seen a handful of times. The gene calls are TRBV29-1 and TRBJ2-1; 7 nucleotides align to TRBD2. V lost 6 bases to trimming and J lost 0 bases; unmatched junction nucleotides: 5. This CDR3 is built from 14 residues. The germline V gene has CDR1 SQVTM and CDR2 ANQGSEA. CDR3 sequence: CSVGGGSSYNEQFF. In DNA, the CDR3 is TGCAGCGTGGGTGGCGGGAGCTCCTACAATGAGCAGTTCTTC.

This clonotype appeared many times. V gene TRBV29-1 combines with J gene TRBJ1-3; D remains ambiguous. CDR1 SQVTM and CDR2 ANQGSEA come from the germline V gene. The V end lost 4 bases, the J end lost 2 bases, and 6 bases lay between the germline ends. This CDR3 is 12 amino acids long. CDR3 residues: CSVGDTGNTIYF. In nucleotides, the CDR3 is TGCAGCGTTGGAGATACTGGAAACACCATATATTTT.

This clonotype was observed a few times. The rearrangement joins TRBV30 to TRBJ1-6, with no clear D. Germline CDR1 GTSNPN, CDR2 SVGIG (reference sequence). The length of the CDR3 is 13 residues. Trimming left V 2 bases short and J 9 bases short, with 11 bases between. Written as DNA, the CDR3 is TGTGCCTGGAGTCTACAGTCTTCTTCACCCCTCCACTTT. As protein: CAWSLQSSSPLHF.

This clonotype was counted only a few times. The CDR3 loop reads CSARDQGQGFSYEQYF. The DNA for the CDR3 is TGCAGTGCTAGAGATCAAGGACAGGGCTTTTCCTACGAGCAGTACTTC. The V call is TRBV20-1, the J call TRBJ2-7; the match to TRBD1 covers 8 bases. CDR1 and CDR2 from the germline V gene are DFQATT and SNEGSKA (reference sequence). V shed 0 bases, J shed 1 base, and the junction held 8 bases outside the gene matches. The CDR3 is 16 amino acids.

This clonotype has at least ten counts. The rearrangement joins TRBV5-4 to TRBJ1-1, with a possible D match to TRBD1 (5 bases). The CDR3 sequence is 12 residues long. Per the germline V gene, CDR1 is SGHNT and CDR2 is YYREEE (reference sequence). Trimming left V 1 base short and J 6 bases short, with 7 bases between. CDR3 region: CASSLQGPEAFF. CDR3 in DNA: TGTGCCAGCAGCTTGCAGGGCCCTGAAGCTTTCTTT.

Of note for this clonotype: Possible read error: a much larger clone is one base away. The rearrangement joins TRBV7-6 to TRBJ2-3; 10 nucleotides line up with TRBD2. Germline-derived CDR1 and CDR2 are SGHVS and FNYEAQ. The CDR3 has 20 amino acids. Germline trimming cut 1 base from V and 1 base from J; bases unmatched to any gene: 14. In DNA, the CDR3 is TGTGCCAGCAGCTTAGGGGAACTAGCGGGGCTCACACCTCGCACAGATACGCAGTATTTT. Protein sequence: CASSLGELAGLTPRTDTQYF.

This chain links TRBV3-1 with TRBJ2-1, with D uncertain. The CDR3 has 11 residues. Trimming left V 2 bases short and J 6 bases short, with 2 bases between. CDR1 LGHDT and CDR2 YNNKEL come from the germline V gene (reference sequence). For the CDR3, the DNA is TGTGCCAGCAGCCAACTCAATGAGCAGTTCTTC. Its translation is CASSQLNEQFF.

This clonotype was detected ten times or more. This rearrangement joins TRBV5-1 to TRBJ1-2; 8 bases map to TRBD1. The CDR3 loop spans 16 amino acids. V shed 0 bases, J shed 6 bases, and the junction held 10 bases outside the gene matches. Per the germline V gene, CDR1 is SGHRS and CDR2 is YFSETQ. DNA of the CDR3: TGCGCCAGCAGCTTGGAAGGACAGGGCAAAAAGGATGGCTACACCTTC. Its protein is CASSLEGQGKKDGYTF.

This clonotype occurred a few times. The chain combines TRBV12-3 or TRBV12-4 with TRBJ2-1; 8 positions match TRBD2. With V trimmed by 6 bases and J by 9 bases, 13 bases remained unmatched. The CDR3 extends over 15 amino acids. CDR3: CASRVTSGLWSEQFF. The CDR3 DNA reads as TGTGCCAGCAGGGTAACTAGCGGCTTGTGGAGTGAGCAGTTCTTC.

The sample holds many counts of this clonotype. The chain uses TRBV6-1 and TRBJ1-1; 7 positions match TRBD1. V was pared by 4 bases and J by 11 bases, with 7 bases of the junction left unmatched. The CDR3 is 12 amino acids. Germline V gives CDR1 MNHNS, CDR2 SASEGT. The CDR3 DNA sequence: TGTGCCAGCAGTGCGACAGGGCCCGCGGCTTTCTTT. The encoded protein is CASSATGPAAFF.

This clonotype was found many times. The V gene is TRBV5-1, the J gene TRBJ2-1; 7 nucleotides match TRBD2. The CDR3 is made up of 16 amino acids. V shed 0 bases and J 0 bases; nucleotides not matched to a gene: 3. Germline CDR1 and CDR2: SGHRS and YFSETQ. The CDR3 nucleotides read TGCGCCAGCAGCTTGGATCTAGCGGCCTCCTACAATGAGCAGTTCTTC. Its protein is CASSLDLAASYNEQFF.

This clonotype was detected ten times or more. This chain uses TRBV7-9 with TRBJ2-7; D gene unclear. V was cut by 5 bases and J by 0 bases, with 2 bases left in between. The CDR3 spans 11 residues. Germline V gene lookup returns CDR1 SEHNR and CDR2 FQNEAQ (reference sequence). The CDR3 region is CASSVSYEQYF. CDR3 nucleotides: TGTGCCAGCAGCGTCTCCTACGAGCAGTACTTC.

Ten or more counts support this clonotype. The chain employs TRBV20-1 and TRBJ2-2; 8 bases line up with TRBD2. Trimming at V came to 5 bases and at J to 4 bases, leaving 9 bases not matched to a gene. The germline gives CDR1 DFQATT, CDR2 SNEGSKA (reference sequence). CDR3 length equals 15 residues. CDR3 coding DNA: TGCAGTGCTCGACCGGGACTAGTAGGCACCGGGGAGCTGTTTTTT. Its translation: CSARPGLVGTGELFF.

This clonotype was observed a handful of times. The J gene is TRBJ2-3, the V gene TRBV19; D ambiguous. Trimming took off 3 bases at V and 2 bases at J, with 12 bases between the two ends. The length of the CDR3 is 15 residues. Germline V gene data show CDR1 as LNHDA and CDR2 as SQIVND (reference sequence). This chain's CDR3 is CASSIYPRFTDTQYF. Written as DNA, the CDR3 is TGTGCCAGTAGTATTTATCCCCGCTTCACAGATACGCAGTATTTT.

This rearrangement joins TRBV7-2 to TRBJ2-7, with D perhaps matching TRBD1 (5 bases). CDR1 and CDR2 from the germline V gene are SGHTA and FQGNSA. Trimming shortened V by 5 bases and J by 3 bases, and 11 bases separated the two germline ends. The CDR3 spans 13 residues. This CDR3 is CASSQAQGYEQYF. Written as DNA, the CDR3 is TGTGCCAGCAGCCAGGCGCAGGGCTACGAGCAGTACTTC. Full variable domain (outside the CDR3, taken from reference TRBV7-2 and TRBJ2-7): GAGVSQSPSNKVTEKGKDVELRCDPISGHTALYWYRQSLGQGLEFLIYFQGNSAPDKSGLPSDRFSAERTGGSVSTLTIQRTQQEDSAVYLCASSQAQGYEQYFGPGTRLTVT.

This clonotype was found a few times. The chain carries TRBV13 and TRBJ2-3, with 8 nucleotides matching TRBD1. This CDR3 is 16 amino acids long. V was clipped by 5 bases and J by 2 bases; unmatched bases: 9. The germline V gene has CDR1 PRHDT and CDR2 FYEKMQ (reference sequence). The CDR3 DNA follows: TGTGCCAGCAGCCCCACGGGACAGGAACCCACAGATACGCAGTATTTT. This sequence encodes CASSPTGQEPTDTQYF.

This clonotype has ten or more counts. This sequence joins TRBV12-3 or TRBV12-4 and TRBJ2-4, with TRBD2 identical over 9 bases. CDR3 length: 16 amino acids. V shed 7 bases and J 0 bases; nucleotides not matched to a gene: 7. The CDR3 bases are TGTGCCAGCACCGTACTACTAGCGGGAGCCAAAAACATTCAGTACTTC. Translating it yields CASTVLLAGAKNIQYF.

This chain links TRBV6-5 with TRBJ1-3; 7 bases match TRBD1. This CDR3 has 16 residues. Germline V gives CDR1 MNHEY, CDR2 SVGAGI. Losses at the gene ends were 4 bases for V and 1 base for J; bases not matched to a gene: 7. In nucleotides, the CDR3 is TGTGCCAGCAGTTCGGAGGGGGCAGGGTCTGGAAACACCATATATTTT. This gives the protein CASSSEGAGSGNTIYF.

The sample holds many counts of this clonotype. The rearrangement links TRBV4-2 to TRBJ1-2; D ambiguous. The CDR3 is 15 amino acids. V shed 1 base and J shed 4 bases, with 13 bases lying between them. From germline, CDR1 is LGHNA and CDR2 YNFKEQ. In DNA form, the CDR3 reads TGTGCCAGCAGCCAAGCGGCCGGTGTAGGCTATGGCTACACCTTC. As protein: CASSQAAGVGYGYTF.

CDR3 region: CASSSPGLAPYEQYF. In DNA form, the CDR3 reads TGTGCCAGCAGCTCGCCGGGACTAGCTCCCTACGAGCAGTACTTC. V gene TRBV7-2 combines with J gene TRBJ2-7; 9 bases align to TRBD2. V was pared by 4 bases and J by 2 bases, with 6 bases of the junction left unmatched. Germline assignment: CDR1 SGHTA and CDR2 FQGNSA. The CDR3 spans 15 residues.